The 14 T cell receptor beta chains below all came from one sample that was sequenced in a study of CD8 T cells in ankylosing spondylitis. Whole-study results and caveats: What appeared characteristic of ankylosing spondylitis blood was a TCR beta motif of fewer than ten highly homologous variants.

TCRdb processed the 5' RACE reads anew with MiXCR; each CDR3 protein has one entry. The repertoire holds around 94,000 distinct CDR3 sequences, with around 8.3% as singletons. What these receptors recognize is not known. Sequencing input: blood, either unsorted or a sorted T cell fraction (not recorded which). These receptors were obtained from a male donor with ankylosing spondylitis.

A word on this clonotype: This may arise from a read error, as a much more abundant clone is one base away. J is TRBJ2-1 and V is TRBV20-1; TRBD2 matches 16 bases. The CDR3 spans 17 residues. Per germline, CDR1 DFQATT and CDR2 SNEGSKA (reference sequence). CDR3 sequence reads: CCAVGLAGGPVDNEQFF. DNA for the CDR3: TGCTGTGCTGTGGGACTAGCGGGAGGGCCGGTCGACAATGAGCAGTTCTTC.

This clonotype was seen more than once but under ten times. The genes are TRBV29-1 and TRBJ2-7, with 11 nucleotides matching TRBD2. Per germline, CDR1 SQVTM and CDR2 ANQGSEA. V shed 5 bases, J shed 0 bases, and the junction held 0 bases outside the gene matches. This CDR3 is built from 13 residues. The CDR3 DNA is TGCAGCGTTACTAGCGGGAGCTCCTACGAGCAGTACGTC. Translated: CSVTSGSSYEQYV.

This clonotype has more than one count but fewer than ten. V and J are TRBV30 and TRBJ1-2; no firm D call. Deletions cut 1 base from V and 4 bases from J, with 7 bases between. Per germline, CDR1 GTSNPN and CDR2 SVGIG (reference sequence). This CDR3 comprises 12 residues. The CDR3 DNA reads as TGTGCCTGGAGTGAAGGGAGCTATGGCTACACCTTC. This gives the protein CAWSEGSYGYTF.

The CDR3 loop reads CASSQEREGQVEQYF. The CDR3 bases are TGTGCCAGCAGCCAAGAGCGGGAGGGCCAAGTCGAGCAGTACTTC. The rearrangement uses TRBV3-1 and TRBJ2-7; 9 bases align to TRBD2. With V trimmed by 0 bases and J by 6 bases, 6 bases remained unmatched. The CDR3 consists of 15 residues. Germline loops: CDR1 LGHDT, CDR2 YNNKEL (reference sequence).

This clonotype was detected a few times. V usage is TRBV6-5 and J usage is TRBJ2-7, with D maybe TRBD1 (5 bases). The V end was cut by 2 bases, the J end by 4 bases, with 12 bases between. The germline CDR1 and CDR2 sequences are MNHEY and SVGAGI. This CDR3 is 14 amino acids long. The CDR3 nucleotides read TGTGCCAGCAGTTACGGGGCTCCCGGGTACGAGCAGTACTTC. Translation gives CASSYGAPGYEQYF.

The sample holds a few counts of this clonotype. The chain recombines TRBV20-1 with TRBJ2-2; tentative D call: TRBD2 (7 bases). Germline V gene sequence: CDR1 DFQATT, CDR2 SNEGSKA (reference sequence). Trimming shortened V by 5 bases and J by 6 bases, and 22 bases separated the two germline ends. This CDR3 is built from 16 residues. The CDR3 reads CSAPRGGESGSGELFF. For the CDR3, the DNA is TGCAGTGCTCCCAGAGGGGGGGAGTCCGGCTCCGGGGAGCTGTTTTTT.

The chain carries TRBV20-1 and TRBJ2-1, with D hard to call. This CDR3 is 16 amino acids long. The V end was cut by 0 bases, the J end by 3 bases, with 15 bases between. The germline V gene has CDR1 DFQATT and CDR2 SNEGSKA (reference sequence). The CDR3 reads CSARDGPHIIYNEQFF. DNA of the CDR3: TGCAGTGCTAGAGATGGCCCCCACATTATCTACAATGAGCAGTTCTTC.

In its sample, this clonotype was seen many times. This chain connects TRBV19 to TRBJ1-1; D is uncertain. Germline V CDR1 and CDR2: LNHDA, SQIVND (reference sequence). Trimming removed 5 bases at V and 1 base at J, with 5 bases between. The CDR3 extends over 12 amino acids. The CDR3 coding sequence is TGTGCCAGTAGTCACGGGAACACTGAAGCTTTCTTT. This encodes CASSHGNTEAFF.

The chain couples TRBV7-9 to TRBJ2-1; D not certain. The CDR3 loop spans 11 amino acids. Germline V gives CDR1 SEHNR, CDR2 FQNEAQ (reference sequence). Trimming pared 5 bases from V and 6 bases from J, leaving 5 bases between. CDR3 loop: CASSTPNEQFF. CDR3 DNA: TGTGCCAGCAGCACCCCCAATGAGCAGTTCTTC.

In its sample, this clonotype was seen a few times. The rearrangement links TRBV12-3 or TRBV12-4 to TRBJ1-1, with D uncertain. V lost 8 bases and J lost 1, with 11 bases in between. The CDR3 is 13 amino acids. CDR3: CASVGGWNTEAFF. CDR3 in DNA: TGTGCCAGCGTAGGAGGGTGGAACACTGAAGCTTTCTTT.

In this sample, this clonotype turned up many times. The chain links TRBV24-1 to TRBJ2-1, with a possible D match to TRBD1 (7 bases). Trimming pared 3 bases from V and 6 bases from J, leaving 14 bases between. This CDR3 spans 15 amino acids. Per the germline V gene, CDR1 is KGHDR and CDR2 is SFDVKD. The DNA for the CDR3 is TGTGCCACCAGTGATGGTCAGGGGGGCTTCAATGAGCAGTTCTTC. It yields the protein CATSDGQGGFNEQFF.

The chain joins TRBV10-2 to TRBJ2-1; possible D gene TRBD2, 6 bases. Trimming stripped 2 bases from V and 1 base from J, with 6 bases between. The CDR3 length is 14 residues. Germline V lookup: CDR1 WSHSY, CDR2 SAAADI. CDR3 sequence: CASSEGGSYNEQFF. In DNA, the CDR3 is TGCGCCAGCAGTGAGGGGGGGTCCTACAATGAGCAGTTCTTC.

DNA of the CDR3: TGTGCCAGCAGTCTCGGGTGGGGTTCGCAGGAGCAGTACTTC. Protein sequence: CASSLGWGSQEQYF. This rearrangement joins TRBV6-1 to TRBJ2-7, with D unclear. Germline V gene sequence: CDR1 MNHNS, CDR2 SASEGT. V was clipped by 5 bases and J by 7 bases, with 18 bases between them. The CDR3 runs 14 residues.

This clonotype was observed at least ten times. The rearrangement uses TRBV5-1 and TRBJ2-3; no clear D gene. Trimming shortened V by 4 bases and J by 5 bases, and 14 bases separated the two germline ends. Looked up from germline, CDR1 is SGHRS and CDR2 is YFSETQ. There are 14 residues in the CDR3. CDR3: CASSLDGRIDTQYF. Written as DNA, the CDR3 is TGCGCCAGCAGCCTGGACGGCCGCATAGATACGCAGTATTTT.